This T cell receptor (beta chain) stems from a study of graft-versus-host responses after intestinal transplantation. Study overall: Recipients received multivisceral, liver-intestinal, or isolated intestinal transplants. General study points: Investigators detected GvH clones in recipient marrow, with some emerging earlier in ileum or blood.

Turning to this clone: Its target is not known.

Profiling relied on immunoSEQ multiplex PCR, and the TCRdb table lists in-frame clones only, not all of them. The top ten clones hold roughly 4% of a sample with around 40,000 clones, around 83% of them seen once. The CDR3 runs 12 residues. Trimming took off 4 bases at V and 5 bases at J, with 8 bases between the two ends. Germline V gene data show CDR1 as SQVTM and CDR2 as ANQGSEA. The origin of this receptor is a human patient who received an intestinal transplant, so some T cells may come from the graft donor. The starting material was PBMCs, obtained roughly 1,000 days after transplant. The chain combines TRBV29-1 with TRBJ1-4, with D unresolved. CDR3 sequence reads: CSVVWENEKLFF. The CDR3 DNA follows: TGCAGCGTTGTTTGGGAGAATGAAAAACTGTTTTTT. The whole variable domain, filled in from reference TRBV29-1 and TRBJ1-4, reads SAVISQKPSRDICQRGTSLTIQCQVDSQVTMMFWYRQQPGQSLTLIATANQGSEATYESGFVIDKFPISRPNLTFSTLTVSNMSPEDSSIYLCSVVWENEKLFFGSGTQLSVL.